These 21 T cell receptor beta chains originate from one sample sequenced in a study of control samples from healthy donors and cancer patients. The method was immunoSEQ multiplex PCR; TCRdb's version includes in-frame clones alone and lacks a portion of them. The sample includes over 150,000 clones, about 93% of them seen just once. The source material was blood. The receptors here all came from a man aged 18 to 29 in good health.

The chain couples TRBV7-3 to TRBJ1-1; maybe TRBD1 (5 bases). The CDR3 has 14 amino acids. Looked up from germline, CDR1 is SGHTA and CDR2 is FQGTGA. V was cut by 2 bases and J by 5 bases, with 12 bases left in between. The CDR3 nucleotides read TGTGCCAGCAGCTTAGGGGGGGTGGATACTGAAGCTTTCTTT. As protein: CASSLGGVDTEAFF.

This chain uses TRBV7-3 with TRBJ2-7; D unclear. The CDR3 spans 12 residues. V lost 0 bases and J lost 7, with 7 bases in between. Germline V gives CDR1 SGHTA, CDR2 FQGTGA. Written as DNA, the CDR3 is TGTGCCAGCAGCTTAACGATTGGTGAGCAGTACTTC. It codes for CASSLTIGEQYF. The whole variable domain, filled in from reference TRBV7-3 and TRBJ2-7, reads GAGVSQTPSNKVTEKGKYVELRCDPISGHTALYWYRQSLGQGPEFLIYFQGTGAADDSGLPNDRFFAVRPEGSVSTLKIQRTERGDSAVYLCASSLTIGEQYFGPGTRLTVT.

The chain has TRBV2 and TRBJ2-3; 9 bases match TRBD1. The length of the CDR3 is 14 residues. V lost 8 bases to trimming and J lost 4 bases; unmatched junction nucleotides: 7. Germline V gives CDR1 SNHLY, CDR2 FYNNEI. CDR3 bases: TGTGCCAGCCATCCAGGACAGGGGCCAGATACGCAGTATTTT. Translating it yields CASHPGQGPDTQYF.

CDR3 nucleotide sequence: TGTGCCAGCTCACCAGGTGGGGTGGGGACTGAAGCTTTCTTT. Translating it yields CASSPGGVGTEAFF. This rearrangement joins TRBV18 to TRBJ1-1; D unclear. In germline, CDR1 is KGHSH, CDR2 LQKENI. CDR3 length: 14 residues. V lost 2 bases to trimming and J lost 5 bases, with 12 bases between them.

The chain links TRBV2 to TRBJ2-1; D possibly matches TRBD1 or TRBD2 (5 bases each). The V gene's germline CDR1 is SNHLY and CDR2 FYNNEI. V shed 7 bases and J shed 9 bases, with 25 bases lying between them. The CDR3 is made up of 16 amino acids. Here the CDR3 DNA reads TGTGCCAGCACGGTCATAAATATCGCCTCTGGGGGTGAGCAGTTCTTC. Its translation is CASTVINIASGGEQFF.

The J gene is TRBJ1-1, the V gene TRBV10-1; D is possibly TRBD1 (6 bases). Per the germline V gene, CDR1 is WNHNN and CDR2 is SYGVQD (reference sequence). CDR3 length equals 13 residues. Trimming stripped 0 bases from V and 7 bases from J, with 9 bases between. This CDR3 is CASSESGAGEAFF. As DNA, the CDR3 is TGCGCCAGCAGTGAGTCGGGGGCTGGTGAAGCTTTCTTT.

V gene TRBV5-1 combines with J gene TRBJ2-2; D remains unclear. The ends were cut back, 7 bases at V and 0 bases at J, with 10 bases in the middle. This CDR3 contains 14 residues. Germline CDR1 is SGHRS and CDR2 is YFSETQ. As DNA, the CDR3 is TGCGCCAGCTCTTCAGGAGCGAACACCGGGGAGCTGTTTTTT. Translation: CASSSGANTGELFF.

This rearrangement joins TRBV6-6 to TRBJ2-7; D call uncertain. The V end was cut by 2 bases, the J end by 3 bases, with 8 bases between. Germline V gene data show CDR1 as MNHNY and CDR2 as SVGAGI (reference sequence). This CDR3 is built from 13 residues. This chain's CDR3 is CASSYAKVYEQYF. For the CDR3, the DNA is TGTGCCAGCAGTTACGCGAAGGTCTACGAGCAGTACTTC.

The chain couples TRBV7-9 to TRBJ1-1; no reliable D call. Germline V lookup: CDR1 SEHNR, CDR2 FQNEAQ (reference sequence). Trimming stripped 0 bases from V and 1 base from J, with 6 bases between. This CDR3 is built from 14 residues. The CDR3 here is CASSLAGKNTEAFF. For the CDR3, the DNA is TGTGCCAGCAGCTTAGCGGGGAAGAACACTGAAGCTTTCTTT.

DNA for the CDR3: TGTGCCAGCAGCTTAGTAACCATCCCTAGCGGGGGGGCCCCGGGTGAGCAGTTCTTC. Its translation is CASSLVTIPSGGAPGEQFF. The rearrangement joins TRBV7-8 to TRBJ2-1; 12 bases align to TRBD2. The CDR3 is made up of 19 amino acids. V was clipped by 1 base and J by 9 bases; unmatched bases: 16. The V gene's germline CDR1 is SGHVS and CDR2 FQNEAQ.

The V call is TRBV20-1, the J call TRBJ2-5; 9 bases line up with TRBD1. The germline gives CDR1 DFQATT, CDR2 SNEGSKA (reference sequence). J lost 5 bases, V lost 3 bases, and 16 bases had no gene match. This CDR3 contains 17 residues. The CDR3 DNA reads as TGCAGTGCTAGTGATATAAAGTATGGGGACAGGGCGGAGACCCAGTACTTC. Protein sequence: CSASDIKYGDRAETQYF.

The V and J genes are TRBV6-2 or TRBV6-3 and TRBJ1-2; 9 bases align to TRBD1. V lost 4 bases and J lost 5; bases outside the gene matches: 11. The CDR3 extends over 16 amino acids. Germline loops: CDR1 MNHEY, CDR2 SVGEGT. The CDR3 nucleotides read TGTGCCAGCAGTTTGCCTCCGGGACAGGGAAGGTATGGCTACACCTTC. This sequence encodes CASSLPPGQGRYGYTF.

The chain combines TRBV24-1 with TRBJ1-1, with 9 bases fitting TRBD1. Germline-derived CDR1 and CDR2 are KGHDR and SFDVKD. J lost 7 bases, V lost 7 bases, and 9 bases had no gene match. The CDR3 extends over 14 amino acids. The CDR3 region is CATRGTGPNNEAFF. In DNA, the CDR3 is TGTGCCACCAGAGGGACAGGGCCAAATAATGAAGCTTTCTTT.

The V gene is TRBV24-1, the J gene TRBJ2-7; 8 positions match TRBD1. Per germline, CDR1 KGHDR and CDR2 SFDVKD. The CDR3 totals 14 residues. V lost 3 bases and J lost 3; bases outside the gene matches: 3. The CDR3 nucleotides are TGTGCCACCAGTGATAGAGGACAGGGCTACGAGCAGTACTTC. It translates to CATSDRGQGYEQYF.

This chain links TRBV10-3 with TRBJ2-4; unclear D gene. The V end lost 0 bases, the J end lost 0 bases, and 3 bases lay between the germline ends. Germline V CDR1 and CDR2: ENHRY, SYGVKD. The length of the CDR3 is 14 residues. In nucleotides, the CDR3 is TGTGCCATCAGTGAGTCAGAAGCCAAAAACATTCAGTACTTC. Its translation is CAISESEAKNIQYF.

This chain joins TRBV7-9 and TRBJ1-2; tentative D call: TRBD1 (5 bases). CDR1 is SEHNR and CDR2 is FQNEAQ in the germline V gene (reference sequence). The V and J ends lost 6 bases and 7 bases respectively, with 12 bases between them. The CDR3 has 12 amino acids. The DNA for the CDR3 is TGTGCCAGCAGTGCAGGGAAGTTTGGCTACACCTTC. Translated: CASSAGKFGYTF.

This rearrangement joins TRBV6-5 to TRBJ1-1; maybe TRBD1 (5 bases). CDR1 is MNHEY and CDR2 is SVGAGI in the germline V gene. The CDR3 length is 13 residues. Trimming cost V 8 bases and J 1 base, with 11 bases left between them. The CDR3 sequence is CASGGYPNTEAFF. The DNA of the CDR3 is TGTGCCAGCGGGGGGTACCCGAACACTGAAGCTTTCTTT.

To note about this clone: Distinct nucleotide sequences in the sample also encode this CDR3. This chain uses TRBV5-1 with TRBJ2-3; D ambiguous. CDR1 is SGHRS and CDR2 is YFSETQ in the germline V gene. The CDR3 length is 11 residues. Trimming took 3 bases from V and 2 from J, leaving 1 base between them. For the CDR3, the DNA is TGCGCCAGCAGCTCCACAGATACGCAGTATTTT. Translating gives CASSSTDTQYF.

V gene TRBV18 combines with J gene TRBJ1-5; D gene ambiguous. The V end was cut by 2 bases, the J end by 4 bases, with 6 bases between. Looked up from germline, CDR1 is KGHSH and CDR2 is LQKENI. CDR3 length equals 13 residues. For the CDR3, the DNA is TGTGCCAGCTCACCATATGGAAATCAGCCCCAGCATTTT. Amino acids: CASSPYGNQPQHF.

This clone was seen once. This rearrangement joins TRBV12-3 or TRBV12-4 to TRBJ1-2, with TRBD1 identical over 8 bases. After removal of 7 bases from V and 6 bases from J, the junction contained 7 bases not matched to a gene. The CDR3 sequence is 13 residues long. The CDR3 sequence: CASNPGTGDGYTF. The CDR3 DNA follows: TGTGCCAGCAACCCGGGGACAGGAGATGGCTACACCTTC.

J is TRBJ1-1 and V is TRBV2; D unresolved. The CDR3 is 12 amino acids. Trimming removed 7 bases at V and 2 bases at J, with 8 bases between. CDR1 SNHLY and CDR2 FYNNEI come from the germline V gene. This CDR3 is CASTGFNTEAFF. The CDR3 DNA reads as TGTGCCAGCACGGGTTTTAACACTGAAGCTTTCTTT.